The 9 T cell receptor beta chains reported below all come from one sample, sequenced in a study of PD-L1 blockade in urothelial cancer. Data came from immunoSEQ multiplex PCR; TCRdb stores just in-frame clones and leaves some out. The sample contains about 87,000 clones, roughly nine tenths of which appear only once. Noted time point: pretreatment peripheral blood. The material sequenced was PBMCs, taken around atezolizumab (anti-PD-L1) treatment. These receptors were collected from a woman aged 80 or older with urothelial cancer.

The chain joins TRBV5-1 to TRBJ2-1, with D hard to call. This CDR3 has 13 amino acids. Germline CDR1 is SGHRS and CDR2 is YFSETQ. Trimming took off 5 bases at V and 10 bases at J, with 16 bases between the two ends. In nucleotides, the CDR3 is TGCGCCAGCAGAAAGAGGAGCGACGGCGAGCAGTTCTTC. Translation gives CASRKRSDGEQFF.

The chain has TRBV5-6 and TRBJ2-7; a possible D gene is TRBD1 (6 bases). This CDR3 spans 14 amino acids. V was shortened by 5 bases and J by 4 bases, with 16 bases between the two germline ends. Germline-derived CDR1 and CDR2 are SGHDT and YYEEEE. The CDR3 coding sequence is TGTGCCAGCAGTTACCCAGGACAGACATACGAGCAGTACTTC. It encodes CASSYPGQTYEQYF. Based on the CDR3 plus reference TRBV5-6 and TRBJ2-7, the full variable domain is DAGVTQSPTHLIKTRGQQVTLRCSPKSGHDTVSWYQQALGQGPQFIFQYYEEEERQRGNFPDRFSGHQFPNYSSELNVNALLLGDSALYLCASSYPGQTYEQYFGPGTRLTVT.

This clone has only one observation. The V call is TRBV6-5, the J call TRBJ2-2; a weak D match, TRBD2 (6 bases). This CDR3 is 14 amino acids long. V lost 7 bases, J lost 6 bases, and 15 bases lay in between. CDR1 is MNHEY and CDR2 is SVGAGI in the germline V gene. CDR3 nucleotide sequence: TGTGCCAGCATATCCGGGAGCACCTCCGGGGAGCTGTTTTTT. Protein: CASISGSTSGELFF.

This chain joins TRBV19 and TRBJ1-5; D unresolved. Germline V gives CDR1 LNHDA, CDR2 SQIVND (reference sequence). This CDR3 is 16 amino acids long. The V and J ends lost 7 bases and 6 bases respectively, with 22 bases between them. CDR3 DNA: TGTGCCAGTACCCCCGAGAATCCGCGGGATGGTCAGCCCCAGCATTTT. Translated: CASTPENPRDGQPQHF.

The V and J genes are TRBV5-4 and TRBJ2-3, with 16 bases fitting TRBD2. The CDR3 consists of 17 residues. After removal of 4 bases from V and 6 bases from J, the junction contained 8 bases not matched to a gene. Per germline, CDR1 SGHNT and CDR2 YYREEE (reference sequence). CDR3 nucleotides: TGTGCCAGCAGCCTGGGGACTAGCGGGAGGGCCATGGATACGCAGTATTTT. Amino acid sequence: CASSLGTSGRAMDTQYF.

The chain uses TRBV7-2 and TRBJ2-7; 14 bases fit TRBD2. After removal of 7 bases from V and 9 bases from J, the junction contained 5 bases not matched to a gene. The CDR3 runs to 13 residues. Germline V lookup: CDR1 SGHTA, CDR2 FQGNSA. The CDR3 protein is CASTGTSGSVQYF. As DNA, the CDR3 is TGTGCCAGCACCGGGACTAGCGGGAGTGTGCAGTACTTC.

The chain carries TRBV5-4 and TRBJ1-4; 9 bases line up with TRBD1. V dropped 4 bases and J dropped 0; count of bases not matched to a gene: 4. This CDR3 contains 16 residues. CDR1 and CDR2 (germline): SGHNT, YYREEE (reference sequence). CDR3 sequence reads: CASSRQGVTTNEKLFF. The CDR3 region has the DNA TGTGCCAGCAGCCGACAGGGGGTTACAACTAATGAAAAACTGTTTTTT. Full variable domain (missing parts from reference TRBV5-4 and TRBJ1-4): ETGVTQSPTHLIKTRGQQVTLRCSSQSGHNTVSWYQQALGQGPQFIFQYYREEENGRGNFPPRFSGLQFPNYSSELNVNALELDDSALYLCASSRQGVTTNEKLFFGSGTQLSVL.

The genes are TRBV28 and TRBJ2-7; 16 bases match TRBD2. The J segment lost 1 base and the V segment lost 4 bases, leaving 4 bases of the junction unmatched. The germline CDR1 and CDR2 sequences are MDHEN and SYDVKM. This CDR3 comprises 17 residues. The CDR3 DNA reads TGTGCCAGCAGTTCTGGGACTAGCGGGAGGGGATCCTACGAGCAGTACTTC. Translating it yields CASSSGTSGRGSYEQYF.

The rearrangement links TRBV10-2 to TRBJ2-3; a weak D match, TRBD1 (6 bases). The germline V gene encodes CDR1 WSHSY and CDR2 SAAADI. The CDR3 is 13 residues long. Trimming left V 3 bases short and J 5 bases short, with 9 bases between. The DNA of the CDR3 is TGCGCCAGCAGTGAACAGGGAAGAGATACGCAGTATTTT. As protein: CASSEQGRDTQYF.